These 5 T cell receptor beta chains came from one sample sequenced in a study of cytomegalovirus exposure and HLA in healthy donors. Amplification used 60 Vbeta primers and 13 Jbeta primers. Assay: immunoSEQ multiplex PCR; the TCRdb copy retains only in-frame clones and omits some. The sample lists around 220,000 clones, roughly 79% occurring once. Sequenced sample: PBMCs. The origin of the receptors is a man aged 18 to 30 in good health and CMV-seronegative.

The V gene is TRBV7-2, the J gene TRBJ2-2, with 8 bases lining up with TRBD1. J was trimmed by 8 bases and V by 5 bases; bases with no gene match: 13. In germline, CDR1 is SGHTA, CDR2 FQGNSA. The CDR3 is 16 residues long. The CDR3 region has the DNA TGTGCCAGCAGCCCAACAGGGGGTACAACCACTGGGGAGCTGTTTTTT. It translates to CASSPTGGTTTGELFF.

The chain recombines TRBV5-4 with TRBJ2-1; 9 bases are a match to TRBD2. Germline values: CDR1 SGHNT, CDR2 YYREEE (reference sequence). The CDR3 is 15 residues long. V trimming: 2 bases; J trimming: 8 bases; junction bases outside the gene matches: 8. The chain's CDR3 is CASSLAGGRRDEQFF. The CDR3 coding sequence is TGTGCCAGCAGCTTAGCGGGAGGTCGGAGGGATGAGCAGTTCTTC.

The chain links TRBV29-1 to TRBJ2-7; 8 positions agree with TRBD1. V dropped 6 bases and J dropped 5; count of bases not matched to a gene: 3. Germline assignment: CDR1 SQVTM and CDR2 ANQGSEA. The CDR3 consists of 11 residues. CDR3 DNA: TGCAGCGTGGGGACAGGCCACGAGCAGTACTTC. This translates into CSVGTGHEQYF.

The chain is built from TRBV6-5 and TRBJ1-1; 8 nucleotides line up with TRBD1. The CDR3 runs 15 residues. Per germline, CDR1 MNHEY and CDR2 SVGAGI. V lost 2 bases and J lost 1; bases outside the gene matches: 3. CDR3 amino acids: CASSYGGTGNTEAFF. The CDR3 DNA follows: TGTGCCAGCAGTTACGGGGGGACAGGGAACACTGAAGCTTTCTTT.

Comment on this clone: The junction and the germline gene differ at one end; a read error may be behind it. The chain carries TRBV7-9 and TRBJ1-1, with 11 bases lining up with TRBD1. CDR3 length equals 15 residues. The germline V gene has CDR1 SEHNR and CDR2 FQNEAQ (reference sequence). CDR3 residues: CSSSLTGTGGTEAFF. The DNA for the CDR3 is TGTTCCAGCAGCTTAACCGGGACAGGGGGCACTGAAGCTTTCTTT.